Listed here are 23 T cell receptor beta chains from one sample, sequenced in a study of monozygotic twins with inflammatory bowel disease. TCRdb re-called the 5' RACE reads and catalogs CDR3 proteins one per entry, DNA excluded. Recorded for this sample: 350,000 to 550,000 distinct CDR3 sequences. Material: blood. Receptors were obtained from a human donor with ulcerative colitis or Crohn's disease, or a healthy co-twin of an affected twin (not recorded which).

The chain recombines TRBV30 with TRBJ1-1. The CDR3 has 14 amino acids. Germline CDR1 GTSNPN, CDR2 SVGIG (reference sequence). Here the CDR3 reads CAWRKSLMNTEAFF.

The chain is built from TRBV27 and TRBJ2-7; TCRdb's assignment of TRBD2 cannot be checked, as there is no DNA. Per germline, CDR1 MNHEY and CDR2 SMNVEV (reference sequence). There are 15 residues in the CDR3. The CDR3 protein is CASRQGLAGGGEQYF.

V gene TRBV5-4 combines with J gene TRBJ2-3; the TRBD1 assignment by TCRdb is unverifiable without DNA. The germline V gene encodes CDR1 SGHNT and CDR2 YYREEE (reference sequence). The CDR3 covers 14 residues. The CDR3: CASSLRQLGDTQYF.

V and J are TRBV5-1 and TRBJ2-3; the D gene TCRdb calls, TRBD2, cannot be checked with no DNA. The CDR3 loop spans 17 amino acids. Germline lookup yields CDR1 SGHRS and CDR2 YFSETQ. CDR3 protein: CASSLGRANRGTDTQYF.

The chain links TRBV7-3 to TRBJ2-5; TCRdb reports TRBD2, a call that lacks DNA to check it against. The CDR3 sequence is 17 residues long. Germline CDR1 and CDR2: SGHTA and FQGTGA. CDR3 amino acids: CASSRLPGLPNQETQYF.

The chain joins TRBV18 to TRBJ2-3. Germline CDR1 and CDR2: KGHSH and LQKENI. The CDR3 has 14 residues. The CDR3 reads CASSPQGGRDTQYF.

V and J are TRBV24-1 and TRBJ2-5; the TRBD1 assignment by TCRdb is unverifiable without DNA. Germline loops: CDR1 KGHDR, CDR2 SFDVKD. The length of the CDR3 is 15 residues. The CDR3 loop reads CATSDGTGVRETQYF.

The V and J genes are TRBV25-1 and TRBJ1-1; TCRdb names TRBD1, which stays unverified in the absence of DNA. Germline V gene data show CDR1 as MGHDK and CDR2 as SYGVNS. The CDR3 spans 14 residues. CDR3 sequence reads: CASRTTEWNTEAFF.

The chain joins TRBV27 to TRBJ2-2; TCRdb designates TRBD2, a call that cannot be tested without DNA. The V gene's germline CDR1 is MNHEY and CDR2 SMNVEV (reference sequence). The CDR3 covers 13 residues. This CDR3 reads CASSLRDAGELFF.

This chain joins TRBV10-3 and TRBJ1-1; TCRdb indicates TRBD1, and absent DNA this call remains unverified. The germline V gene encodes CDR1 ENHRY and CDR2 SYGVKD. This CDR3 comprises 13 residues. The CDR3: CAIRSRQGGEAFF.

The chain employs TRBV6-1 and TRBJ1-2; there is no DNA to check the TCRdb D call of TRBD1. Per germline, CDR1 MNHNS and CDR2 SASEGT. The CDR3 has 17 residues. The CDR3 reads CASRSPGTGLTNYGYTF.

The V gene is TRBV7-6, the J gene TRBJ1-1; TCRdb reports TRBD1, a call that lacks DNA to check it against. The CDR3 consists of 16 residues. CDR1 is SGHVS and CDR2 is FNYEAQ in the germline V gene. The chain's CDR3 is CASSSPGYSGGTEAFF.

CDR3 residues: CATREQGLNYGYTF. The chain uses TRBV2 and TRBJ1-2; lacking DNA, the TRBD1 call made by TCRdb goes unchecked. Looked up from germline, CDR1 is SNHLY and CDR2 is FYNNEI. This CDR3 contains 14 residues.

The genes are TRBV7-2 and TRBJ2-3; TCRdb names TRBD1, which stays unverified in the absence of DNA. This CDR3 contains 14 residues. Germline assignment: CDR1 SGHTA and CDR2 FQGNSA. CDR3 amino acids: CASSPPPTGDTQYF.

V usage is TRBV11-2 and J usage is TRBJ2-7. CDR1 SGHAT and CDR2 FQNNGV come from the germline V gene. This CDR3 has 13 amino acids. CDR3 loop: CASSLGLKYEQYF.

The rearrangement joins TRBV5-1 to TRBJ1-2. From germline, CDR1 is SGHRS and CDR2 YFSETQ. This CDR3 region has 15 residues. The CDR3 spells CASRPTGGANYGYTF.

The J gene is TRBJ2-1, the V gene TRBV4-3; the D call from TCRdb, TRBD2, cannot be confirmed without DNA. The CDR3 is 16 residues long. Germline CDR1 is LGHNA and CDR2 is YSLEER. CDR3 in amino acids: CASSQDKNSGYNEQFF.

The chain employs TRBV7-9 and TRBJ1-1. The CDR3 runs to 13 residues. Germline V gene lookup returns CDR1 SEHNR and CDR2 FQNEAQ (reference sequence). Here the CDR3 reads CASSLRNAPEAFF.

The V call is TRBV20-1, the J call TRBJ2-7; no DNA is available, so the TRBD2 call from TCRdb remains unchecked. The CDR3 covers 13 residues. Germline V gene lookup returns CDR1 DFQATT and CDR2 SNEGSKA (reference sequence). This chain's CDR3 is CSAFRGPTYEQYF.

The chain links TRBV18 to TRBJ2-3. Germline CDR1 KGHSH, CDR2 LQKENI. The CDR3 length is 12 residues. CDR3: CASSPGTDTQNF.

The rearrangement joins TRBV11-2 to TRBJ2-2; TCRdb proposes TRBD1, but this gene call is untestable without DNA. The CDR3 has 16 amino acids. CDR1 SGHAT and CDR2 FQNNGV come from the germline V gene. This CDR3 reads CASSPGTVRVTGELFF.

The chain is built from TRBV4-1 and TRBJ1-1. Germline V gene sequence: CDR1 MGHRA, CDR2 YSYEKL. The CDR3 extends over 14 amino acids. This chain's CDR3 is CASSPDHMNTEAFF.

CDR3 region: CASSPQVGGNSDEQYF. The V and J genes are TRBV18 and TRBJ2-7. Germline V gene lookup returns CDR1 KGHSH and CDR2 LQKENI. The CDR3 has 16 amino acids.